This T cell receptor beta chain comes out of a study of shared clonotypes between healthy human individuals. V gave up 2 bases and J gave up 5 bases; unmatched junction bases: 5. The length of the CDR3 is 15 residues. CDR1 is SGHRS and CDR2 is YFSETQ in the germline V gene. Assay: immunoSEQ multiplex PCR; the TCRdb copy retains only in-frame clones and omits some. The sample includes hundreds of thousands of clones, 60% to 80% of them seen just once. Source material: memory CD4+ T cells sorted from blood. As to subset: CD45RA-negative fraction. The receptor's source is a woman aged 25 to 39 in good health. This chain uses TRBV5-1 with TRBJ2-1; 9 bases are a match to TRBD2. The CDR3 loop is CASSFDSGSHNEQFF. DNA of the CDR3: TGCGCCAGCAGCTTCGATAGCGGGAGCCACAATGAGCAGTTCTTC. The variable domain in full, with the rest retrieved from reference TRBV5-1 and TRBJ2-1, is KAGVTQTPRYLIKTRGQQVTLSCSPISGHRSVSWYQQTPGQGLQFLFEYFSETQRNKGNFPGRFSGRQFSNSRSEMNVSTLELGDSALYLCASSFDSGSHNEQFFGPGTRLTVL.